Below are 4 T cell receptor beta chains sequenced from a single sample in a study of yellow fever vaccine responses in identical twins. TCRdb fed the RT-PCR reads into MiXCR, producing one record per CDR3 protein. The sample lists 1,000 to 1,400 distinct CDR3 sequences, about 73% occurring once. The sample was T cells from blood (PBMCs), unsorted or a sorted subset (not recorded which), taken before or after yellow fever vaccination (not recorded which). These receptors originate from a female donor who received the yellow fever vaccine.

This clonotype has only a few counts. This chain uses TRBV10-1 with TRBJ2-1; 9 nucleotides line up with TRBD1. The CDR3 length is 17 residues. Trimming cost V 8 bases and J 3 bases; bases outside gene matches: 14. Germline V lookup: CDR1 WNHNN, CDR2 SYGVQD (reference sequence). CDR3 nucleotides: TGCGCCAGCGGACGACAGGGACAGGGAGGTAACTACAATGAGCAGTTCTTC. Its protein product is CASGRQGQGGNYNEQFF.

This clonotype came up a few times. This sequence joins TRBV10-1 and TRBJ1-2; 8 nucleotides line up with TRBD1. CDR3 length equals 13 residues. The germline gives CDR1 WNHNN, CDR2 SYGVQD (reference sequence). V lost 3 bases, J lost 8 bases, and 5 bases stayed unmatched. CDR3 protein: CASSENRGDGYTF. CDR3 bases: TGCGCCAGCAGTGAAAACAGGGGGGACGGCTACACCTTC.

The genes are TRBV28 and TRBJ2-3; D is perhaps TRBD2 (6 bases). V lost 4 bases and J 5 bases, leaving 13 bases between the germline ends. CDR1 and CDR2 from the germline V gene are MDHEN and SYDVKM. This CDR3 contains 14 residues. The CDR3 DNA is TGTGCCAGCAGTTCAGGGACTTCACAAGATACGCAGTATTTT. Its translation: CASSSGTSQDTQYF.

The chain is built from TRBV11-1 and TRBJ2-3; possibly TRBD1 or TRBD2 for D (5 bases each). The CDR3 loop spans 13 amino acids. CDR1 is SGHAT and CDR2 is FQDESV in the germline V gene (reference sequence). V lost 3 bases and J 4 bases, leaving 8 bases between the germline ends. This CDR3 reads CASSFGGSDTQYF. As DNA, the CDR3 is TGTGCCAGCAGCTTTGGGGGTTCAGATACGCAGTATTTT.